This TCR beta chain was observed in a study of blood T cell repertoires in COVID-19. At the level of the study: Material from acute and convalescent COVID-19 was sourced from the United States, Italy and Spain.

The CDR3 runs to 12 residues. The V end lost 4 bases, the J end lost 8 bases, and 11 bases lay between the germline ends. The germline CDR1 and CDR2 sequences are SEHNR and FQNEAQ (reference sequence). In the authors' workflow: By means of reference gene primer amplification, nucleated cell counts were estimated. TCRdb's copy holds only in-frame clones and misses some; the assay was immunoSEQ multiplex PCR. That table gives V, J and clone size, and the DNA gave D and trimming. This table holds roughly 200,000 clones, around 76% found once. A single count supports this clone. The source of this sequence is a woman between 50 and 59 years old with active or convalescent COVID-19. V and J are TRBV7-9 and TRBJ1-2; D is uncertain. Material: peripheral blood. In DNA form, the CDR3 reads TGTGCCAGCAGCTCGAATGAACAGGGCTACACCTTC. It is translated as CASSSNEQGYTF.